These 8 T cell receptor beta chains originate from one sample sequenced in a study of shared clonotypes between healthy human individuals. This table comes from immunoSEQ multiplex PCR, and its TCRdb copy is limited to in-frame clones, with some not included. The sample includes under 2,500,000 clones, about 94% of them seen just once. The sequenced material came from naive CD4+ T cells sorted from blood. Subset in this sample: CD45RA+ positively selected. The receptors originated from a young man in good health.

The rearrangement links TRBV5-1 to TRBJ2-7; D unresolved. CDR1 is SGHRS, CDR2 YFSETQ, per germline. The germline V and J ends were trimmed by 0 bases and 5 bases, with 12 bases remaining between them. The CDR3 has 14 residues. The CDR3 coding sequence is TGCGCCAGCAGCTTGGATGGTAGGAGTAACGAGCAGTACTTC. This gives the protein CASSLDGRSNEQYF.

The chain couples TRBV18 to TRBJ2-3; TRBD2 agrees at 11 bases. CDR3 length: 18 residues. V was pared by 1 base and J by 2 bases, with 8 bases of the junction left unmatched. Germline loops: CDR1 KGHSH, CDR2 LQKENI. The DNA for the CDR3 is TGTGCCAGCTCACCACTTAGGGCTAGCGGGAGGATCACAGATACGCAGTATTTT. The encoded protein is CASSPLRASGRITDTQYF.

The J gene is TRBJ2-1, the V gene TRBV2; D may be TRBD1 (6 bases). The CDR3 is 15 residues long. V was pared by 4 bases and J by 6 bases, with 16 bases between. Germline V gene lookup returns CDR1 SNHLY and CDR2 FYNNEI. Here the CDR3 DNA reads TGTGCCAGCAGTGTGCTGGGGGCGCGCGGCAATGAGCAGTTCTTC. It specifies CASSVLGARGNEQFF. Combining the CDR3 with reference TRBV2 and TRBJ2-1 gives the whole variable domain EPEVTQTPSHQVTQMGQEVILRCVPISNHLYFYWYRQILGQKVEFLVSFYNNEISEKSEIFDDQFSVERPDGSNFTLKIRSTKLEDSAMYFCASSVLGARGNEQFFGPGTRLTVL.

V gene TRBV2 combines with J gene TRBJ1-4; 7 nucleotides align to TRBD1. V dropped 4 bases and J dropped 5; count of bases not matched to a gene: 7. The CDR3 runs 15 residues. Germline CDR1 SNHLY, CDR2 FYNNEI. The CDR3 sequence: CASSANRGRNEKLFF. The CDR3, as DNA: TGTGCCAGCAGTGCCAACAGGGGCAGGAATGAAAAACTGTTTTTT.

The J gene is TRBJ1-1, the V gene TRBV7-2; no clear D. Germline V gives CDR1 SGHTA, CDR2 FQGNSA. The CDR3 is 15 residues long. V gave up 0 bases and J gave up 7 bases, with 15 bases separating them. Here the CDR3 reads CASSLAWTVNGEAFF. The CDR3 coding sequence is TGTGCCAGCAGCTTAGCCTGGACGGTGAACGGTGAAGCTTTCTTT. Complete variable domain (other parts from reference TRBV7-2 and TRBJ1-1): GAGVSQSPSNKVTEKGKDVELRCDPISGHTALYWYRQSLGQGLEFLIYFQGNSAPDKSGLPSDRFSAERTGGSVSTLTIQRTQQEDSAVYLCASSLAWTVNGEAFFGQGTRLTVV.

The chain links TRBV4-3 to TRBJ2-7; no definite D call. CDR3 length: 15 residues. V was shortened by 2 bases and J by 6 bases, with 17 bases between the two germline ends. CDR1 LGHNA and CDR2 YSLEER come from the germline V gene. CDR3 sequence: CASSQQNDLVLEQYF. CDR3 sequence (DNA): TGCGCCAGCAGCCAACAAAATGACTTAGTGCTCGAGCAGTACTTC.

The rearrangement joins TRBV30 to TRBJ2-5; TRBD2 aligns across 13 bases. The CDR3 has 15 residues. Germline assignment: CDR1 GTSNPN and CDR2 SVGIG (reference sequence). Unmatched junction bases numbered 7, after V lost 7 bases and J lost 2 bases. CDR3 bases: TGTGCCTTAACTAGCGGGAGGGCGAAACAAGAGACCCAGTACTTC. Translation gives CALTSGRAKQETQYF.

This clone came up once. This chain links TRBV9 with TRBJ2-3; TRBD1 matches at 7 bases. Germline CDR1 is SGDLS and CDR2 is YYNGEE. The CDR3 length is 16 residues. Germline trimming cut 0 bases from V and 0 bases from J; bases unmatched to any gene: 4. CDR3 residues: CASSVGTGESTDTQYF. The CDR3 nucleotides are TGTGCCAGCAGCGTAGGTACAGGGGAAAGCACAGATACGCAGTATTTT.